The 23 T cell receptor beta chains given below trace back to one sample, sequenced in a study of T cells in Graves' hyperthyroidism and ophthalmopathy. Researchers amplified the TCR beta CDR3 regions from RNA transcripts. The TCR CDR3 was amplified in a first-round RT-PCR using the HTBI primer set. TCRdb independently ran MiXCR on the multiplex PCR reads; one entry per CDR3 protein. The data show around 240,000 distinct CDR3 sequences, roughly 17% seen once. The sequenced sample consisted of blood. The receptors stem from a woman under 30 with Graves' ophthalmopathy.

The chain couples TRBV2 to TRBJ1-5; D is ambiguous. Deletions cut 4 bases from V and 7 bases from J, with 11 bases between. The length of the CDR3 is 13 residues. CDR1 is SNHLY, CDR2 FYNNEI, per germline. CDR3 sequence: CASSVSAGQPQHF. CDR3 sequence (DNA): TGTGCCAGCAGTGTAAGCGCCGGGCAGCCCCAGCATTTT.

This clonotype occurred many times. The chain combines TRBV5-1 with TRBJ2-7; weak D call: TRBD1 (6 bases). V shed 0 bases and J shed 2 bases, with 9 bases lying between them. The CDR3 is made up of 14 amino acids. Germline CDR1 and CDR2: SGHRS and YFSETQ. The CDR3 DNA sequence: TGCGCCAGCAGCTTGGGCCCAGGGGCCTACGAGCAGTACTTC. Translation gives CASSLGPGAYEQYF.

This clonotype has ten or more counts. V and J are TRBV30 and TRBJ1-5, with TRBD1 matching 11 bases. V gave up 3 bases and J gave up 6 bases; unmatched junction bases: 7. This CDR3 contains 15 residues. Germline loops: CDR1 GTSNPN, CDR2 SVGIG (reference sequence). The CDR3 reads CAWSPPDRGRQPQHF. The CDR3 DNA reads TGTGCCTGGAGCCCCCCGGACAGGGGGCGTCAGCCCCAGCATTTT. Supplemented by reference TRBV30 and TRBJ1-5, the full variable domain reads SQTIHQWPATLVQPVGSPLSLECTVEGTSNPNLYWYRQAAGRGLQLLFYSVGIGQISSEVPQNLSASRPQDRQFILSSKKLLLSDSGFYLCAWSPPDRGRQPQHFGDGTRLSIL.

This clonotype has ten or more counts. The chain is built from TRBV15 and TRBJ1-2; 9 bases agree with TRBD1. The germline CDR1 and CDR2 sequences are LNHNV and YYDKDF (reference sequence). The CDR3 runs 16 residues. Trimming at V came to 6 bases and at J to 5 bases, leaving 13 bases not matched to a gene. CDR3 amino acids: CATRSARDRVEYGYTF. For the CDR3, the DNA is TGTGCCACCAGGAGCGCCCGGGACAGGGTAGAATATGGCTACACCTTC. Full variable domain (missing parts from reference TRBV15 and TRBJ1-2): DAMVIQNPRYQVTQFGKPVTLSCSQTLNHNVMYWYQQKSSQAPKLLFHYYDKDFNNEADTPDNFQSRRPNTSFCFLDIRSPGLGDTAMYLCATRSARDRVEYGYTFGSGTRLTVV.

There are many counts of this clonotype. The chain carries TRBV12-3 or TRBV12-4 and TRBJ2-7; D remains unclear. V lost 3 bases and J lost 6, with 6 bases in between. The CDR3 has 11 amino acids. The CDR3 nucleotides are TGTGCCAGCAGTTTTTGGGGCGAGCAGTACTTC. Its translation: CASSFWGEQYF.

The sample holds a few counts of this clonotype. The J gene is TRBJ1-1, the V gene TRBV7-2; 8 bases line up with TRBD1. The CDR3 length is 14 residues. J was trimmed by 6 bases and V by 1 base; bases with no gene match: 4. Germline CDR1 is SGHTA and CDR2 is FQGNSA. The CDR3 coding sequence is TGTGCCAGCAGCTTAGTGCGGACAGGGCCTGAAGCTTTCTTT. Translated: CASSLVRTGPEAFF. The full variable domain, with the rest looked up from reference TRBV7-2 and TRBJ1-1, is GAGVSQSPSNKVTEKGKDVELRCDPISGHTALYWYRQSLGQGLEFLIYFQGNSAPDKSGLPSDRFSAERTGGSVSTLTIQRTQQEDSAVYLCASSLVRTGPEAFFGQGTRLTVV.

The rearrangement uses TRBV5-6 and TRBJ2-7, with a tentative D call TRBD1 (6 bases). The CDR3 has 11 residues. Germline-derived CDR1 and CDR2 are SGHDT and YYEEEE. V was trimmed by 2 bases and J by 7 bases, leaving 7 bases between them. The CDR3: CASSFGTEQYF. The CDR3 DNA reads TGTGCCAGCAGCTTCGGGACAGAGCAGTACTTC.

The table lists this clonotype with many counts. The chain recombines TRBV4-1 with TRBJ2-7; the D gene is possibly TRBD1 (6 bases). Germline V gene sequence: CDR1 MGHRA, CDR2 YSYEKL. This CDR3 is 13 amino acids long. Trimming left V 6 bases short and J 7 bases short, with 16 bases between. Here the CDR3 reads CASSLSNRVEQYF. The CDR3 DNA sequence: TGCGCCAGCAGTCTATCCAACAGGGTTGAGCAGTACTTC.

The chain combines TRBV5-1 with TRBJ2-7, with 11 bases aligning to TRBD1. J gave up 4 bases and V 4 bases, and 13 bases lay outside the gene matches. The CDR3 contains 17 residues. Germline V gene sequence: CDR1 SGHRS, CDR2 YFSETQ. CDR3 bases: TGCGCCAGCAGCCAAGGCACCGGGACAGGGGGTGTGTACGAGCAGTACTTC. Translated, it gives CASSQGTGTGGVYEQYF.

This clonotype was detected ten times or more. The chain employs TRBV4-1 and TRBJ1-4; possibly TRBD1 for D (5 bases). V was shortened by 4 bases and J by 3 bases, with 9 bases between the two germline ends. Per the germline V gene, CDR1 is MGHRA and CDR2 is YSYEKL. The CDR3 is made up of 14 amino acids. The CDR3 region has the DNA TGCGCCAGCAGCCGAACAGGAGCTAATGAAAAACTGTTTTTT. Protein sequence: CASSRTGANEKLFF.

Ten or more counts support this clonotype. The CDR3 DNA reads as TGCGCCAGCAGCCAGTCAGGGCCTGAAGCTTTCTTT. Translated: CASSQSGPEAFF. The V gene is TRBV5-1, the J gene TRBJ1-1, with D perhaps TRBD1 (5 bases). The germline V gene has CDR1 SGHRS and CDR2 YFSETQ. V lost 4 bases and J 6 bases, leaving 10 bases between the germline ends. The CDR3 sequence is 12 residues long.

This clonotype was picked up many times. The chain has TRBV7-9 and TRBJ1-6; 8 bases align to TRBD1. Germline-derived CDR1 and CDR2 are SEHNR and FQNEAQ (reference sequence). The CDR3 has 14 residues. Trimming took 5 bases from V and 8 from J; bases not matched to a gene: 5. This chain's CDR3 is CASSADRGYSPLHF. In DNA form, the CDR3 reads TGTGCCAGCAGCGCTGACAGGGGTTATTCACCCCTCCACTTT.

This clonotype was counted at least ten times. The V call is TRBV15, the J call TRBJ1-1; the D is unclear. V dropped 0 bases and J dropped 4 bases, with 12 bases sitting between them. This CDR3 has 15 amino acids. Germline CDR1 reads LNHNV; CDR2 reads YYDKDF (reference sequence). CDR3 nucleotides: TGTGCCACCAGCAGAGATATGGAGGGAGGCACTGAAGCTTTCTTT. It translates to CATSRDMEGGTEAFF.

This clonotype was seen repeatedly, ten times or more. V is TRBV6-1 and J is TRBJ1-2; TRBD1 is a possible D gene (5 bases). Trimming stripped 2 bases from V and 1 base from J, with 17 bases between. Germline V gives CDR1 MNHNS, CDR2 SASEGT. The CDR3 totals 17 residues. CDR3 sequence reads: CASSERSGGGLNYGYTF. The CDR3 DNA reads TGTGCCAGCAGTGAAAGGTCCGGGGGGGGACTTAACTATGGCTACACCTTC.

This clonotype was seen many times. The V gene is TRBV30, the J gene TRBJ1-1; 9 nucleotides agree with TRBD1. V lost 3 bases and J lost 11; bases outside the gene matches: 13. This CDR3 contains 14 residues. Germline CDR1 reads GTSNPN; CDR2 reads SVGIG (reference sequence). CDR3 coding DNA: TGTGCCTGGAGCGCCGGGACAGGGTGGGTAGGGGCTTTCTTT. Translated, it gives CAWSAGTGWVGAFF.

The sample holds many counts of this clonotype. The rearrangement uses TRBV30 and TRBJ1-1, with a possible D match to TRBD1 (6 bases). The germline CDR1 and CDR2 sequences are GTSNPN and SVGIG (reference sequence). The germline V and J ends were trimmed by 1 base and 6 bases, with 9 bases remaining between them. The CDR3 is made up of 12 amino acids. This CDR3 reads CAWSAPGAEAFF. Here the CDR3 DNA reads TGTGCCTGGAGTGCCCCAGGGGCTGAAGCTTTCTTT.

This clonotype was recorded at least ten times. This chain uses TRBV28 with TRBJ1-1, with a tentative D call TRBD1 (6 bases). Germline assignment: CDR1 MDHEN and CDR2 SYDVKM. This CDR3 contains 14 residues. The germline V and J ends were trimmed by 10 bases and 4 bases, with 19 bases remaining between them. CDR3 amino acids: CAIVDGGAGTEAFF. CDR3 bases: TGTGCCATCGTTGATGGGGGGGCAGGCACTGAAGCTTTCTTT.

There are many counts of this clonotype. The chain carries TRBV10-1 and TRBJ1-1; no clear D. The CDR3 loop spans 12 amino acids. V was pared by 3 bases and J by 4 bases, with 6 bases between. The germline gives CDR1 WNHNN, CDR2 SYGVQD (reference sequence). This chain's CDR3 is CASSDAGTEAFF. Here the CDR3 DNA reads TGCGCCAGCAGTGATGCAGGCACTGAAGCTTTCTTT.

This clonotype has a count of ten or more. The chain uses TRBV6-1 and TRBJ1-2; D unresolved. Germline loops: CDR1 MNHNS, CDR2 SASEGT. Trimming shortened V by 5 bases and J by 8 bases, and 9 bases separated the two germline ends. The CDR3 totals 11 residues. The CDR3 sequence is CASSTTAGYTF. The CDR3 coding sequence is TGTGCCAGCAGTACGACCGCCGGCTACACCTTC.

This clonotype was observed a few times. This sequence joins TRBV6-1 and TRBJ2-2; D not certain. The CDR3 runs to 16 residues. V lost 4 bases and J 6 bases, leaving 18 bases between the germline ends. The V gene's germline CDR1 is MNHNS and CDR2 SASEGT. CDR3 nucleotide sequence: TGTGCCAGCAGTGTCGCCCGTCCCCTAATCCCCGGGGAGCTGTTTTTT. Amino acids: CASSVARPLIPGELFF.

This clonotype appeared many times. V is TRBV24-1 and J is TRBJ2-3; D call uncertain. The V and J ends lost 4 bases and 9 bases respectively, with 10 bases between them. Germline CDR1 is KGHDR and CDR2 is SFDVKD. This CDR3 comprises 12 residues. CDR3 residues: CATSDAKETQYF. As DNA, the CDR3 is TGTGCCACCAGTGACGCGAAGGAGACGCAGTATTTT.

The chain recombines TRBV7-6 with TRBJ2-1; 8 nucleotides align to TRBD2. This CDR3 region has 18 residues. In germline, CDR1 is SGHVS, CDR2 FNYEAQ. Trimming took 1 base from V and 10 from J; bases not matched to a gene: 18. The CDR3: CASSLVPQGSGGPMEQFF. CDR3 DNA: TGTGCCAGCAGCTTAGTTCCCCAGGGCAGCGGGGGCCCGATGGAGCAGTTCTTC.

This clonotype was recorded at least ten times. The rearrangement links TRBV7-6 to TRBJ2-1; 11 bases fit TRBD2. The CDR3 spans 13 residues. CDR1 is SGHVS and CDR2 is FNYEAQ in the germline V gene. J lost 8 bases, V lost 7 bases, and 4 bases had no gene match. CDR3 coding DNA: TGTGCCAGCACCCTAGCGGGGGGCGATGAGCAGTTCTTC. Its protein is CASTLAGGDEQFF.